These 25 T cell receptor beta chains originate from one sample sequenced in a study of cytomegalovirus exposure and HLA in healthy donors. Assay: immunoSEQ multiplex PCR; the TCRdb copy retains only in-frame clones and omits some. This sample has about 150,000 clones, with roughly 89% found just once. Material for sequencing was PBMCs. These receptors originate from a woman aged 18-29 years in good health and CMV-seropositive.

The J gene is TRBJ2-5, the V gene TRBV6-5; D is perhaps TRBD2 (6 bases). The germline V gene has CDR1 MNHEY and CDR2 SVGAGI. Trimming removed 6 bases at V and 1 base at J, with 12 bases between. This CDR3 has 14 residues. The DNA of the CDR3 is TGTGCCAGCAGATCCGGACTACTCCAAGAGACCCAGTACTTC. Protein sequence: CASRSGLLQETQYF.

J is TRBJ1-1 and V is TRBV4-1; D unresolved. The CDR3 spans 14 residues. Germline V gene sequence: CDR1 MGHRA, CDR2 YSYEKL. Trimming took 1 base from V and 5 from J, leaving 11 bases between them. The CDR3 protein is CASSQVAGMTEAFF. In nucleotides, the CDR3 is TGCGCCAGCAGCCAAGTAGCGGGGATGACTGAAGCTTTCTTT.

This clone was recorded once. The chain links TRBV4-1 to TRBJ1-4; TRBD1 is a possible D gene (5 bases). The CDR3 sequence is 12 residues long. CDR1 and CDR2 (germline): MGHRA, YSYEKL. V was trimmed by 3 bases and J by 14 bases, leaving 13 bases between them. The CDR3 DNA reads TGCGCCAGCAGCCAGACACAGGCCGGCCTGTTTTTT. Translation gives CASSQTQAGLFF.

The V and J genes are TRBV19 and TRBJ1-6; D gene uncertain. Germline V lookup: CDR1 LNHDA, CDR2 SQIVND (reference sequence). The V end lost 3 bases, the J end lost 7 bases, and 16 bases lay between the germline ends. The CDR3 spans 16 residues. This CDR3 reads CASSMFSSGGNSPLHF. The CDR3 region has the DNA TGTGCCAGTAGTATGTTCTCTTCAGGCGGGAATTCACCCCTCCACTTT.

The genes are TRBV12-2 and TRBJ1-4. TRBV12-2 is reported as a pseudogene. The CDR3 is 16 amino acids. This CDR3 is CASRPTGRGANEKLFF. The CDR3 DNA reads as TGTGCAAGTCGCCCTACAGGGAGGGGAGCTAATGAAAAACTGTTTTTT.

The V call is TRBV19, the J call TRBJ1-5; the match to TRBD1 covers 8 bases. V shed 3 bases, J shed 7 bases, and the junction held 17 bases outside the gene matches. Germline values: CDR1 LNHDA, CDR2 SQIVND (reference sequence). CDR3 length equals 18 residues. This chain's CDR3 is CASSIDWTGSGSSQPQHF. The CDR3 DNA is TGTGCCAGTAGTATCGACTGGACAGGGTCGGGCTCAAGCCAGCCCCAGCATTTT. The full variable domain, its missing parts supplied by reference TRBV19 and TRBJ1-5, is DGGITQSPKYLFRKEGQNVTLSCEQNLNHDAMYWYRQDPGQGLRLIYYSQIVNDFQKGDIAEGYSVSREKKESFPLTVTSAQKNPTAFYLCASSIDWTGSGSSQPQHFGDGTRLSIL.

DNA of the CDR3: TGTGCCAGTACCGTCGACGTGGGGGCTCCCTCTGGGGCCAACGTCCTGACTTTC. Translating it yields CASTVDVGAPSGANVLTF. The chain recombines TRBV19 with TRBJ2-6, with D perhaps matching TRBD1 (6 bases). The germline CDR1 and CDR2 sequences are LNHDA and SQIVND (reference sequence). CDR3 size: 18 residues. V was cut by 7 bases and J by 0 bases, with 19 bases left in between.

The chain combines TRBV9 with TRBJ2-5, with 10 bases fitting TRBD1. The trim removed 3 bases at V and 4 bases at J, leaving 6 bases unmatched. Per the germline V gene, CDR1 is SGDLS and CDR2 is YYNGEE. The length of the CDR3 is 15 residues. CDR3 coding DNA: TGTGCCAGCAGCGCCGGGGACAGGGGAGGAGAGACCCAGTACTTC. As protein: CASSAGDRGGETQYF.

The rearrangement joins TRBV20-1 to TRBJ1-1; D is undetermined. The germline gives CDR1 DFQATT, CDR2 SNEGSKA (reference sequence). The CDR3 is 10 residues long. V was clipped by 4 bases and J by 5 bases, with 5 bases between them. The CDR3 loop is CSATATEAFF. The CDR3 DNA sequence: TGCAGTGCTACTGCGACTGAAGCTTTCTTT.

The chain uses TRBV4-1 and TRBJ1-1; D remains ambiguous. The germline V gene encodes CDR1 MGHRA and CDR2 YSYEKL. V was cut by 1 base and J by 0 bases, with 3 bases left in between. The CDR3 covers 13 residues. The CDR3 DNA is TGCGCCAGCAGCCAAGCAGTGAACACTGAAGCTTTCTTT. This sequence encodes CASSQAVNTEAFF.

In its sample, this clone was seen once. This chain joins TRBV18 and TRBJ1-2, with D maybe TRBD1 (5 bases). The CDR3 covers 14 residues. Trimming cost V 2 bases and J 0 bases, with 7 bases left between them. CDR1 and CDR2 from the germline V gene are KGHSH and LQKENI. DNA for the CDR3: TGTGCCAGCTCACCAGGGGCGGCTAACTATGGCTACACCTTC. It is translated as CASSPGAANYGYTF.

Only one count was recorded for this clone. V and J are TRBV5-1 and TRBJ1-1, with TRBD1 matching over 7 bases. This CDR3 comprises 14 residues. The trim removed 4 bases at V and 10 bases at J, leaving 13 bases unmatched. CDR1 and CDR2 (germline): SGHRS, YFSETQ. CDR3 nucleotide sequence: TGCGCCAGCAGCGCCGGTCGACAGGGTCCTAGAGCTTTCTTT. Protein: CASSAGRQGPRAFF.

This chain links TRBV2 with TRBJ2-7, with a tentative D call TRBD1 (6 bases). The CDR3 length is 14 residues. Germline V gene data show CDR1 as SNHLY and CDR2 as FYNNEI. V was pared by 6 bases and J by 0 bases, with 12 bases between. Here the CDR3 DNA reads TGTGCCAGCAGAGGGGGACACCTCTCCTACGAGCAGTACTTC. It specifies CASRGGHLSYEQYF. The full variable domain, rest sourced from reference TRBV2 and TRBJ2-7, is EPEVTQTPSHQVTQMGQEVILRCVPISNHLYFYWYRQILGQKVEFLVSFYNNEISEKSEIFDDQFSVERPDGSNFTLKIRSTKLEDSAMYFCASRGGHLSYEQYFGPGTRLTVT.

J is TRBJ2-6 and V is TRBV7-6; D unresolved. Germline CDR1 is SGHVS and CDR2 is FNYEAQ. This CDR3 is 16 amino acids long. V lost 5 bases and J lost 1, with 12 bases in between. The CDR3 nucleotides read TGTGCCAGCAGCCCCCGGTCGAATTCTGGGGCCAACGTCCTGACTTTC. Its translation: CASSPRSNSGANVLTF.

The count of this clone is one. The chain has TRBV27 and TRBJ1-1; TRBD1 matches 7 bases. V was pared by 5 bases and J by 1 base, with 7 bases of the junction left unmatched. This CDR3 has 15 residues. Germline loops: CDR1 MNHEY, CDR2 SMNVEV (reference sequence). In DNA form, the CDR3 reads TGTGCCAGCAGTCCAAGGACAGGATCGAACACTGAAGCTTTCTTT. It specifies CASSPRTGSNTEAFF.

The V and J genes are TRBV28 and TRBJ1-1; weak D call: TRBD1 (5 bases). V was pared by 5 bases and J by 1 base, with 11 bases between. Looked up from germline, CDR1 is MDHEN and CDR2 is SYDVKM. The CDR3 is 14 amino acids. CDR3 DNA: TGTGCCAGCAGTCTCCGAACAGGGAACACTGAAGCTTTCTTT. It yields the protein CASSLRTGNTEAFF.

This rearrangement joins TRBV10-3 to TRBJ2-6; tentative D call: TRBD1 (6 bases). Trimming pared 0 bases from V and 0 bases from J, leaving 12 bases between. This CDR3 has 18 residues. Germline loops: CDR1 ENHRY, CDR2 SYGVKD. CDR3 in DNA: TGTGCCATCAGTGAGTCAATGGACAGACCCTCTGGGGCCAACGTCCTGACTTTC. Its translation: CAISESMDRPSGANVLTF.

CDR3 region: CASSLGGGGYGYTF. Here the CDR3 DNA reads TGCGCCAGCAGCTTGGGTGGAGGCGGCTATGGCTACACCTTC. The chain links TRBV5-1 to TRBJ1-2; no reliable D call. There are 14 residues in the CDR3. Germline assignment: CDR1 SGHRS and CDR2 YFSETQ. The germline V and J ends were trimmed by 0 bases and 4 bases, with 10 bases remaining between them.

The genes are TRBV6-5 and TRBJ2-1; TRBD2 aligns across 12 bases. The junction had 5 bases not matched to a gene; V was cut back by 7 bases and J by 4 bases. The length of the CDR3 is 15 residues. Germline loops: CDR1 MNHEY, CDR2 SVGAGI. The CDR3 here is CASTLLAGGYNEQFF. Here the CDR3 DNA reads TGTGCCAGCACCCTACTAGCGGGGGGTTACAATGAGCAGTTCTTC.

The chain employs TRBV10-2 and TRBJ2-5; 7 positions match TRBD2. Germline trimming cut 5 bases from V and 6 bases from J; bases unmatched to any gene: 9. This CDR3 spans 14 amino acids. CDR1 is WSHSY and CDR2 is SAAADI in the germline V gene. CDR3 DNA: TGCGCCAGCAGTCAGGCGGGGGAGAGAAAGACCCAGTACTTC. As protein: CASSQAGERKTQYF.

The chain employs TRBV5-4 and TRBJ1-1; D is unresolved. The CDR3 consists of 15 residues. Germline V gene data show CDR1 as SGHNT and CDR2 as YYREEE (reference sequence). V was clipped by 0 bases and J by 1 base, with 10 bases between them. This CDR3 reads CASSLAPGSNTEAFF. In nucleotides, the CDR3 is TGTGCCAGCAGCTTGGCCCCGGGTTCGAACACTGAAGCTTTCTTT.

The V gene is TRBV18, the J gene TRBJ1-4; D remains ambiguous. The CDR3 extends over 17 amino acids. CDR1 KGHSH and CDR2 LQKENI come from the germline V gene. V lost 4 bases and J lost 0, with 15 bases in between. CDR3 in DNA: TGTGCCAGCTCACTTTACCAGGACGGGGCAACTAATGAAAAACTGTTTTTT. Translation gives CASSLYQDGATNEKLFF.

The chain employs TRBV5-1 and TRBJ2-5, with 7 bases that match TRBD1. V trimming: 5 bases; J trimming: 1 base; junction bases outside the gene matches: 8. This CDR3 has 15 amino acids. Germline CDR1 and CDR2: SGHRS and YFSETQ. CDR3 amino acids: CASRPITGVQETQYF. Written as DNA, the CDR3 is TGCGCCAGCAGACCCATCACAGGGGTCCAAGAGACCCAGTACTTC.

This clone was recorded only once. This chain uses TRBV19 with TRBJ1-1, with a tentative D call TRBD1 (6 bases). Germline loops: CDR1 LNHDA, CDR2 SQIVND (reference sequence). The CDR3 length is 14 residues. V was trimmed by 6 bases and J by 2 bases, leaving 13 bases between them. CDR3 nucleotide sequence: TGTGCCAGTAGAGACGGACAGCTTAACACTGAAGCTTTCTTT. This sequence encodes CASRDGQLNTEAFF. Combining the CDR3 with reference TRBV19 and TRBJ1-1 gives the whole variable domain DGGITQSPKYLFRKEGQNVTLSCEQNLNHDAMYWYRQDPGQGLRLIYYSQIVNDFQKGDIAEGYSVSREKKESFPLTVTSAQKNPTAFYLCASRDGQLNTEAFFGQGTRLTVV.

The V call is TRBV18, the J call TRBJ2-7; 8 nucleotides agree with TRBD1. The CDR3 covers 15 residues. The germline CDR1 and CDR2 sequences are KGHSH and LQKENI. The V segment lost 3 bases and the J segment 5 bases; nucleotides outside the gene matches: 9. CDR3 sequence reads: CASSPLGQVLDEQYF. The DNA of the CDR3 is TGTGCCAGCTCACCCCTGGGACAGGTCCTCGACGAGCAGTACTTC.